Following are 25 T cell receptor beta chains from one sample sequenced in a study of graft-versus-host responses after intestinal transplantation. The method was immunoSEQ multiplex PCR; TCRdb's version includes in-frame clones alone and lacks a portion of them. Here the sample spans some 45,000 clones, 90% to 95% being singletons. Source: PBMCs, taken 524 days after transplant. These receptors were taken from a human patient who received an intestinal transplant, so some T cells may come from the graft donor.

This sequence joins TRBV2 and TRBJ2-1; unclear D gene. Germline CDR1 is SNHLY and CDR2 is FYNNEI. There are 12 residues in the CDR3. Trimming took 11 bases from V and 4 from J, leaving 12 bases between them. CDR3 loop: CAVRVLYNEQFF. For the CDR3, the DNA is TGTGCCGTCCGGGTCCTATACAATGAGCAGTTCTTC.

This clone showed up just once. The DNA for the CDR3 is TGTGCCAGCAGCTTAGGACTGACTAGCGGGCTGTCCTACGAGCAGTACTTC. Amino acid sequence: CASSLGLTSGLSYEQYF. The chain joins TRBV13 to TRBJ2-7; TRBD2 matches at 10 bases. Trimming took 0 bases from V and 1 from J; bases not matched to a gene: 6. This CDR3 region has 17 residues. Looked up from germline, CDR1 is PRHDT and CDR2 is FYEKMQ (reference sequence).

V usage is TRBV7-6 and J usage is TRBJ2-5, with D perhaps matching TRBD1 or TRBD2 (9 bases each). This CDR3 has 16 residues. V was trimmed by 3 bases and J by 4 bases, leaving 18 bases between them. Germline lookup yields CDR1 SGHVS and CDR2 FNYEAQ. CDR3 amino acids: CASSFGRGGQGETQYF. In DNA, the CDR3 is TGTGCCAGCAGCTTTGGGCGGGGGGGACAGGGAGAGACCCAGTACTTC.

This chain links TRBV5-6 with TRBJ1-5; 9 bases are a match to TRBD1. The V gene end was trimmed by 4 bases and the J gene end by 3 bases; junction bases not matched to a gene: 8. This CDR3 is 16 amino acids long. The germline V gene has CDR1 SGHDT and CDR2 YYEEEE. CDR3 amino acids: CASSLLGDRANQPQHF. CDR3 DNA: TGTGCCAGCAGCCTCCTCGGGGACAGGGCCAATCAGCCCCAGCATTTT.

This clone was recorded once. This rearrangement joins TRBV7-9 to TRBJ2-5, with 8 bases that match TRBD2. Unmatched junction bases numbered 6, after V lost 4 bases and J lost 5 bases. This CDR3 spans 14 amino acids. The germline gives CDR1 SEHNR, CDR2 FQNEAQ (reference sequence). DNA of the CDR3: TGTGCCAGCAGCTCTATAGCGGGAAGCGAGACCCAGTACTTC. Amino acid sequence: CASSSIAGSETQYF.

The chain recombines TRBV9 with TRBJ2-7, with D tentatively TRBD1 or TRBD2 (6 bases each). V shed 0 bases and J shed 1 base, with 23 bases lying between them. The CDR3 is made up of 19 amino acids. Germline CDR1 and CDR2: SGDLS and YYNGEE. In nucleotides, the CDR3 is TGTGCCAGCAGCGTAGGTTCCAATGGCCAACAGGGACTGTCCTACGAGCAGTACTTC. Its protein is CASSVGSNGQQGLSYEQYF.

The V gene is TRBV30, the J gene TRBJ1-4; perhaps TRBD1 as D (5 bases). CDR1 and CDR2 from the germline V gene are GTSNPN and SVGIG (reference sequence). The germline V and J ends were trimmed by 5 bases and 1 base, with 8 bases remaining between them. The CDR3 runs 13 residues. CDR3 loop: CAWSGVTNEKLFF. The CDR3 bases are TGTGCCTGGTCGGGGGTAACTAATGAAAAACTGTTTTTT.

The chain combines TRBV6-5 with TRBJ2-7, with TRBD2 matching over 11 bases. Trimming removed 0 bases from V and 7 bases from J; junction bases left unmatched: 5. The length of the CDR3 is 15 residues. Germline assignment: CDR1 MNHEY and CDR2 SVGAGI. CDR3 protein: CASSYSLLAGGEQYF. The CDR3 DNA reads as TGTGCCAGCAGTTACTCGTTGCTAGCGGGAGGAGAGCAGTACTTC.

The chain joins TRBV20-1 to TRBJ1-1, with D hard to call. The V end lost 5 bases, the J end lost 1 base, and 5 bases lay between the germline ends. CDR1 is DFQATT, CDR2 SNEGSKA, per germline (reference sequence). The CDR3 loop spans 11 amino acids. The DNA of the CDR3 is TGCAGTGCTTCCGCGAACACTGAAGCTTTCTTT. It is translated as CSASANTEAFF.

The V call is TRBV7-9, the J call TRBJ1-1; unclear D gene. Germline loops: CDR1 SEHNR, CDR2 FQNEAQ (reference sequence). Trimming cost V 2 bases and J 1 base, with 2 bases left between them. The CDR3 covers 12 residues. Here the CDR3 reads CASSLQNTEAFF. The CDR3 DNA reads TGTGCCAGCAGCTTACAGAACACTGAAGCTTTCTTT.

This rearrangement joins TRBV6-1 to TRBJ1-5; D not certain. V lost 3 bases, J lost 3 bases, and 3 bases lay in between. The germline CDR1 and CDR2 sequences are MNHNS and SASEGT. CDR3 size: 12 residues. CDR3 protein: CASSDYNQPQHF. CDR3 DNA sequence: TGTGCCAGCAGTGACTACAATCAGCCCCAGCATTTT.

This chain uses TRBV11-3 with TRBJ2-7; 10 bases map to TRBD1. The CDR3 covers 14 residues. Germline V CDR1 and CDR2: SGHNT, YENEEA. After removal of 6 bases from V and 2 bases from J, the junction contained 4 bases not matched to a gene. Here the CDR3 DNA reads TGTGCCAGCAGTGCCGGGACAGGGGCCTACGAGCAGTACTTC. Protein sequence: CASSAGTGAYEQYF. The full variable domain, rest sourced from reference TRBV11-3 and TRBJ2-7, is EAGVVQSPRYKIIEKKQPVAFWCNPISGHNTLYWYLQNLGQGPELLIRYENEEAVDDSQLPKDRFSAERLKGVDSTLKIQPAELGDSAVYLCASSAGTGAYEQYFGPGTRLTVT.

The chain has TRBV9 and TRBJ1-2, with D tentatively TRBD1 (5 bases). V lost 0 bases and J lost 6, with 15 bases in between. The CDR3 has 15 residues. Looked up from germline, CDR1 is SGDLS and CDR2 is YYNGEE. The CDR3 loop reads CASSVGPGPRNGYTF. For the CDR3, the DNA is TGTGCCAGCAGCGTAGGTCCGGGACCGCGAAATGGCTACACCTTC.

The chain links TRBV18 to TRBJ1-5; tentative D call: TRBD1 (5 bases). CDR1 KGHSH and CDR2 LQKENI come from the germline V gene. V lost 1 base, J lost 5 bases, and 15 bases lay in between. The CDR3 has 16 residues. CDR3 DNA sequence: TGTGCCAGCTCACCACGTAGACAGAGAGGTGATCAGCCCCAGCATTTT. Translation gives CASSPRRQRGDQPQHF.

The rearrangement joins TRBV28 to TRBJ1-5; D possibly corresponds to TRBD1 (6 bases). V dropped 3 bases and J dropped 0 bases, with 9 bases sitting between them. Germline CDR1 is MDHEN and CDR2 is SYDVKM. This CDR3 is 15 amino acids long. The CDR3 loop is CASSFPGASNQPQHF. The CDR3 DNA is TGTGCCAGCAGTTTCCCAGGGGCTAGCAATCAGCCCCAGCATTTT.

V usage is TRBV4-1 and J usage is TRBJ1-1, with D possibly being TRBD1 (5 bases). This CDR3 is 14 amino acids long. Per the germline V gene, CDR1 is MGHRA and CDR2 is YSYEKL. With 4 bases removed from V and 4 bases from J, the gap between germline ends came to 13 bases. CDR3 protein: CASSPRQGGTEAFF. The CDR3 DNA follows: TGCGCCAGCAGCCCCCGGCAGGGCGGCACTGAAGCTTTCTTT.

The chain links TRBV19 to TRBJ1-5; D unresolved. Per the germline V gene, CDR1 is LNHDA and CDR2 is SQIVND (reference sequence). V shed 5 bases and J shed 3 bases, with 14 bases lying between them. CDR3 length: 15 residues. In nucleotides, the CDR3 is TGTGCCAGTAGTTCCCGGGCAGACTACAATCAGCCCCAGCATTTT. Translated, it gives CASSSRADYNQPQHF.

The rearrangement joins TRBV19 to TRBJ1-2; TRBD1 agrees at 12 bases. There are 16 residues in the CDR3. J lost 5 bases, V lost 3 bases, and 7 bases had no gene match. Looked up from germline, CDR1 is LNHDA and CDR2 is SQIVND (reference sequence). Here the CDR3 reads CASSIGTGGAGYGYTF. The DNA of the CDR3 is TGTGCCAGTAGTATCGGGACAGGGGGCGCCGGGTATGGCTACACCTTC.

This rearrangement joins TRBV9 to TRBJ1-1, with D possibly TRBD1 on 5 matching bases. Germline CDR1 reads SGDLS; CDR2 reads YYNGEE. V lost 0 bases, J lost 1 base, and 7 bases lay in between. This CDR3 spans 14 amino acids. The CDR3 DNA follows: TGTGCCAGCAGCGTAGTGGGGGGGAACACTGAAGCTTTCTTT. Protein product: CASSVVGGNTEAFF.

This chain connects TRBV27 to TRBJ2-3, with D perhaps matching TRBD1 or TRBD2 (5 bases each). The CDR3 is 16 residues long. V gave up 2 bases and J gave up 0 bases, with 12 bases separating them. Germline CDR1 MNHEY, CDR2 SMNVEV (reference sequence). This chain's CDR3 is CASSLGWGPSTDTQYF. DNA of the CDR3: TGTGCCAGCAGTTTAGGCTGGGGACCCAGCACAGATACGCAGTATTTT.

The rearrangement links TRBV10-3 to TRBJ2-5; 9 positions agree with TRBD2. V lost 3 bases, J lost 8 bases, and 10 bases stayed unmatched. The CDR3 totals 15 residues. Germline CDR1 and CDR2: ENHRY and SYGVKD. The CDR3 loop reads CAISEGGGRAGTQYF. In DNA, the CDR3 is TGTGCCATCAGTGAAGGAGGCGGGAGGGCCGGTACCCAGTACTTC.

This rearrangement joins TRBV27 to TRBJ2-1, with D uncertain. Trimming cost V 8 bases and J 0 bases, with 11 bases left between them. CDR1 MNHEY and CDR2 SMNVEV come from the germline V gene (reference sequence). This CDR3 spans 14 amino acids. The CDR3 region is CASLGPPSYNEQFF. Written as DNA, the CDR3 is TGTGCCAGCCTAGGACCTCCCTCCTACAATGAGCAGTTCTTC.

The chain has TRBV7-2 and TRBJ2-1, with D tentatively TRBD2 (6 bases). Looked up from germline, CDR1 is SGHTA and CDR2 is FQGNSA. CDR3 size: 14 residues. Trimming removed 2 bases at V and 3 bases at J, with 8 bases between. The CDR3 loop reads CASSLSRGYNEQFF. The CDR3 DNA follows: TGTGCCAGCAGCTTATCGCGGGGCTACAATGAGCAGTTCTTC.

CDR3 loop: CASRGETNEQFF. In nucleotides, the CDR3 is TGTGCCAGCAGGGGGGAGACCAATGAGCAGTTCTTC. This sequence joins TRBV2 and TRBJ2-1; D may match TRBD1 or TRBD2 (5 bases each). Germline V gene lookup returns CDR1 SNHLY and CDR2 FYNNEI. V was pared by 6 bases and J by 6 bases, with 9 bases between. This CDR3 region has 12 residues.

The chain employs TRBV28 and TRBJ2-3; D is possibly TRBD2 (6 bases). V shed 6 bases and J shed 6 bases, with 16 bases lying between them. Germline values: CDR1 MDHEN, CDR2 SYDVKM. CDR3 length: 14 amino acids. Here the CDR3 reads CASSWASVADTQYF. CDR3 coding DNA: TGTGCCAGCAGCTGGGCTAGCGTAGCGGATACGCAGTATTTT.